Following are 4 T cell receptor beta chains from one sample sequenced in a study of blood T cell repertoires in COVID-19. Using immunoSEQ multiplex PCR, the repertoire was profiled, and TCRdb retains in-frame clones only, with some absent. The sample shows 180,000 or so clones, approximately 83% of them seen only once. The sample consisted of peripheral blood. The receptors shown here come from a man between 60 and 70 years old with acute or convalescent COVID-19.

The V call is TRBV5-1, the J call TRBJ2-3; tentatively, D is TRBD1 (5 bases). Deletions cut 4 bases from V and 2 bases from J, with 14 bases between. Germline V gives CDR1 SGHRS, CDR2 YFSETQ. CDR3 size: 15 residues. The CDR3 DNA sequence: TGCGCCAGCAGCGACCCCGGACACTTCACAGATACGCAGTATTTT. This codes for CASSDPGHFTDTQYF.

The chain couples TRBV7-2 to TRBJ2-1; 8 bases map to TRBD2. The CDR3 extends over 19 amino acids. Trimming removed 1 base from V and 4 bases from J; junction bases left unmatched: 15. Germline CDR1 is SGHTA and CDR2 is FQGNSA. Written as DNA, the CDR3 is TGTGCCAGCAGCTTAGAGAAGGATTGGCTAGCGGGTAGATACAATGAGCAGTTCTTC. It specifies CASSLEKDWLAGRYNEQFF.

This chain links TRBV3-1 (or the pseudogene TRBV3-2) with TRBJ1-5; 9 bases line up with TRBD1. Germline V gene lookup returns CDR1 LGHDT and CDR2 YNNKEL (reference sequence). V shed 1 base, J shed 0 bases, and the junction held 7 bases outside the gene matches. The length of the CDR3 is 18 residues. This CDR3 is CASSQGGTGFYSNQPQHF. In nucleotides, the CDR3 is TGTGCCAGCAGCCAAGGTGGGACAGGGTTTTATAGCAATCAGCCCCAGCATTTT.

V and J are TRBV5-1 and TRBJ2-3; 8 nucleotides align to TRBD2. Germline CDR1 and CDR2: SGHRS and YFSETQ. V lost 8 bases to trimming and J lost 5 bases; unmatched junction nucleotides: 10. The CDR3 is 14 amino acids. DNA for the CDR3: TGCGCCAGTACGAGCGGGAGTGGAGAAGATACGCAGTATTTT. Translating gives CASTSGSGEDTQYF.